This is a list of T cell receptor beta chains from one sample in a study of a mutant IDH1 vaccine in newly diagnosed glioma. Libraries were prepared by immunoSEQ multiplex PCR; TCRdb keeps only in-frame clonotypes and omits some of them. The data show 25,000 to 35,000 clones, about 85% seen once. These receptors have no identified antigens. Sequenced material: PBMCs, taken from a glioma patient whose treatment included an IDH1 peptide vaccine. The source is a woman younger than 30 with glioma. Each CDR3 is given with its conserved first and last residue. A D gene is named only where the DNA matches it firmly. Only some rows state a clone size, as once, few, many or a class for expanded clones.

- | TRBJ1-2 | TRBV7-2 | - | TGTGCCAGCAGCGGCACGCAGGGCCGCGGCTACACCTTC | CASSGTQGRGYTF
TRBD2 | TRBJ2-1 | TRBV5-1 | - | TGCGCCAGCAGCTTGTCGCGGGGGGAAGTGGGGTACAATGAGCAGTTCTTC | CASSLSRGEVGYNEQFF
- | TRBJ1-1 | TRBV19 | - | TGTGCCAGTAGCATACAGGGTAACACTGAAGCTTTCTTT | CASSIQGNTEAFF
TRBD2 | TRBJ2-3 | TRBV4-2 | - | TGTGCCAGCAGACCCGGGACTAGCGGGAGTGCAGATACGCAGTATTTT | CASRPGTSGSADTQYF
- | TRBJ2-5 | TRBV7-7 | - | TGTGCTAGCAGCTCGAGGACCCCGGGGGAGACCCAGTACTTC | CASSSRTPGETQYF
- | TRBJ1-1 | TRBV7-9 | - | TGTGCCAGCAGCCTGAACACTGAAGCTTTCTTT | CASSLNTEAFF
TRBD1 | TRBJ2-3 | TRBV5-6 | - | TGTGCCAGCAGCTTGGGGGCTCCGACAGGGGGAGATACGCAGTATTTT | CASSLGAPTGGDTQYF
- | TRBJ2-7 | TRBV6-1 | once | TGTGCCAGCAGAAGGAATTACGAGCAGTACTTC | CASRRNYEQYF
- | TRBJ2-4 | TRBV29-1 | - | TGCAGCGTTGAAGACAGGGGGGTCAAAAACATTCAGTACTTC | CSVEDRGVKNIQYF
TRBD1 | TRBJ1-2 | TRBV27 | - | TGTGCCAGCAGTTCCCTGGGACAGGGGGCGCCGGGCTATGGCTACACCTTC | CASSSLGQGAPGYGYTF